The rows below give T cell receptor beta chains drawn from one sample of a study of control samples from healthy donors and cancer patients. Some clones are missing from TCRdb's copy, which holds only in-frame ones; the method was immunoSEQ multiplex PCR. Found here are about 160,000 clones, about 94% of them singletons; the top ten hold about 8.5%. The source material was blood. The receptor set was obtained from a woman aged 40 to 50 in good health. The CDR3 runs from the conserved cysteine through the conserved F or W. The D gene is left open where the match is weak. Where a row states a size, it is once, few, many or the class of an expanded clone; other rows omit it.

.,TRBD1,TRBV4-3,TRBJ1-6,CASSQAGTAYNSPLHF,TGCGCCAGCAGCCAAGCCGGGACAGCTTATAATTCACCCCTCCACTTT
.,.,TRBV9,TRBJ1-4,CASSPVTGHNEKLFF,TGTGCCAGCAGCCCTGTGACAGGTCACAATGAAAAACTGTTTTTT
.,.,TRBV11-2,TRBJ1-3,CASSFTGGSGNTIYF,TGTGCCAGCAGCTTTACCGGAGGCTCTGGAAACACCATATATTTT
.,.,TRBV2,TRBJ1-1,CASSESSQGIAEAFF,TGTGCCAGCAGTGAAAGTAGTCAGGGTATCGCTGAAGCTTTCTTT
.,.,TRBV5-1,TRBJ2-3,CASSLSGSTDTQYF,TGCGCCAGCAGCTTGAGCGGAAGCACAGATACGCAGTATTTT
once,.,TRBV5-1,TRBJ2-2,CASSLAEGAGTGELFF,TGCGCCAGCAGCTTGGCCGAGGGCGCGGGGACCGGGGAGCTGTTTTTT
.,.,TRBV7-3,TRBJ2-7,CASSPDVSSYEQYF,TGTGCCAGCAGCCCAGACGTCAGCTCCTACGAGCAGTACTTC
.,.,TRBV27,TRBJ2-1,CASSFGADNEQFF,TGTGCCAGCAGTTTTGGTGCGGACAATGAGCAGTTCTTC
.,.,TRBV7-2,TRBJ1-5,CASSLGWGGEQPQHF,TGTGCCAGCAGCTTAGGGTGGGGGGGCGAGCAGCCCCAGCATTTT
.,TRBD2,TRBV11-1,TRBJ2-1,CASSFRRGVGDEQFF,TGTGCCAGCAGCTTTAGGCGGGGGGTGGGCGATGAGCAGTTCTTC
medium-sized,.,TRBV4-2,TRBJ2-7,CASSQVPYEQYF,TGTGCCAGCAGCCAAGTACCCTACGAGCAGTACTTC
once,.,TRBV6-5,TRBJ1-4,CASSPWGENEKLFF,TGTGCCAGCAGCCCGTGGGGGGAGAATGAAAAACTGTTTTTT
.,.,TRBV12-5,TRBJ1-1,CASATLRNTEAFF,TGTGCTAGTGCCACTCTCCGGAACACTGAAGCTTTCTTT
.,.,TRBV27,TRBJ1-5,CASSTRGGQPQHF,TGTGCCAGCAGTACCAGGGGTGGGCAGCCCCAGCATTTT
.,.,TRBV6-4,TRBJ1-1,CASSVTVNTEAFF,TGTGCCAGCAGTGTTACGGTGAACACTGAAGCTTTCTTT
.,TRBD1,TRBV15,TRBJ1-6,CATSRDTGARGDSPLHF,TGTGCCACCAGCAGAGATACAGGGGCCAGAGGAGATTCACCCCTCCACTTT
.,.,TRBV6-2/TRBV6-3,TRBJ2-2,CASSPPGELFF,TGTGCCAGCAGTCCCCCCGGGGAGCTGTTTTTT
.,.,TRBV19,TRBJ2-4,CASSRSASKNIQYF,TGTGCCAGTAGTAGAAGTGCTAGCAAAAACATTCAGTACTTC